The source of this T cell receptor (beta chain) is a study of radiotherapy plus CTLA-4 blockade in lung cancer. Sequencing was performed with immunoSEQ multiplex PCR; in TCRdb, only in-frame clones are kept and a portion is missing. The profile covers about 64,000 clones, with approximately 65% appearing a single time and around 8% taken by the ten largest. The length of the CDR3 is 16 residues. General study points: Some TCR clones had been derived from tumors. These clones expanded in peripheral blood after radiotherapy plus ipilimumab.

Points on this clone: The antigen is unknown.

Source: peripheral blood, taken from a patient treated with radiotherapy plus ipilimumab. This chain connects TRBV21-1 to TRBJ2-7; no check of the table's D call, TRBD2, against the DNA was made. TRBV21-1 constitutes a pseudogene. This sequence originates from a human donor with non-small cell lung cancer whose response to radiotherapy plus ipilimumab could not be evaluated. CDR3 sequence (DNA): TGTGCCAGCAGCACCCGAGGATGGGCGGGCAAAGACGAGCAGTACTTC. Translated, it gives CASSTRGWAGKDEQYF.